Listed below are T cell receptor beta chains from one sample, sequenced in a study of regulatory T cells in long-lasting Graves disease. From the multiplex PCR reads, TCRdb called clonotypes with MiXCR, one entry per CDR3 protein. The sample shows roughly 440,000 distinct CDR3 sequences, 16% of them seen only once. This sample also appeared in a second study, on T cells in Graves' hyperthyroidism and ophthalmopathy.

The sample in question was peripheral blood mononuclear cells (PBMCs), obtained at new diagnosis, from a patient treated with antithyroid drugs. The receptor set was obtained from a woman aged 18-29 years with Graves disease. The CDR3 runs from the conserved cysteine through the conserved F or W. Fields, in order: clone size, J gene, V gene, D gene, CDR3 protein, CDR3 DNA. A D gene is named only where the DNA matches it firmly. The size of a clone is reported for some rows only, either as once, few or many, or as a class for expanded clones.

abundance: few; j_gene: TRBJ1-1; v_gene: TRBV12-3/TRBV12-4; d_gene: .; CDR3aa: CASSPPHELNTEAFF; CDR3nt: TGTGCCAGCAGTCCCCCCCACGAGCTGAACACTGAAGCTTTCTTT
abundance: few; j_gene: TRBJ2-1; v_gene: TRBV27; d_gene: TRBD2; CDR3aa: CASSLSASGHNEQFF; CDR3nt: TGTGCCAGCAGTTTATCGGCTAGCGGACACAATGAGCAGTTCTTC
abundance: .; j_gene: TRBJ2-2; v_gene: TRBV12-3/TRBV12-4; d_gene: .; CDR3aa: CASSLIQGGSGELFF; CDR3nt: TGTGCCAGCAGTTTAATACAGGGCGGTAGCGGGGAGCTGTTTTTT
abundance: .; j_gene: TRBJ1-5; v_gene: TRBV6-2/TRBV6-3; d_gene: .; CDR3aa: CASSSSGRRQPQHF; CDR3nt: .
abundance: .; j_gene: TRBJ2-7; v_gene: TRBV20-1; d_gene: TRBD1; CDR3aa: CSALGTENAIYEQYF; CDR3nt: TGCAGTGCTCTGGGGACAGAAAACGCAATCTACGAGCAGTACTTC
abundance: few; j_gene: TRBJ2-2; v_gene: TRBV4-1; d_gene: TRBD2; CDR3aa: CASSQGTSGSRTGELFF; CDR3nt: TGCGCCAGCAGCCAAGGGACTAGCGGGAGTCGGACCGGGGAGCTGTTTTTT
abundance: few; j_gene: TRBJ1-6; v_gene: TRBV2; d_gene: TRBD1; CDR3aa: CASSEGTGVSPLHF; CDR3nt: TGTGCCAGCAGTGAGGGGACAGGGGTCTCACCCCTCCACTTT
abundance: .; j_gene: TRBJ2-1; v_gene: TRBV5-1; d_gene: TRBD2; CDR3aa: CASSFPSTSGRGSYNEQFF; CDR3nt: TGCGCCAGCAGCTTCCCTTCGACTAGCGGGAGGGGCTCCTACAATGAGCAGTTCTTC
abundance: few; j_gene: TRBJ2-3; v_gene: TRBV19; d_gene: .; CDR3aa: CASSIYGTDTQYF; CDR3nt: TGTGCCAGTAGTATATATGGCACAGATACGCAGTATTTT
abundance: few; j_gene: TRBJ2-1; v_gene: TRBV29-1; d_gene: .; CDR3aa: CSVVPPVTPSGEQFF; CDR3nt: TGCAGCGTTGTCCCCCCGGTCACCCCTTCGGGGGAGCAGTTCTTC
abundance: .; j_gene: TRBJ2-1; v_gene: TRBV6-1; d_gene: .; CDR3aa: CASGRREPGAGTFYNEQFF; CDR3nt: TGTGCCAGCGGACGGCGAGAACCAGGTGCAGGGACTTTTTACAATGAGCAGTTCTTC
abundance: .; j_gene: TRBJ1-5; v_gene: TRBV2; d_gene: .; CDR3aa: CASRYSPFYQPQHF; CDR3nt: TGTGCCAGCAGATACAGCCCATTCTATCAGCCCCAGCATTTT
abundance: once; j_gene: TRBJ1-3; v_gene: TRBV9; d_gene: .; CDR3aa: CASSPQGLSGNTIYF; CDR3nt: TGTGCCAGCAGCCCTCAGGGTCTCTCTGGAAACACCATATATTTT
abundance: few; j_gene: TRBJ1-4; v_gene: TRBV20-1; d_gene: .; CDR3aa: CSARAFGGRGSEKLFF; CDR3nt: TGCAGTGCTAGAGCATTTGGGGGCCGCGGTAGTGAAAAACTGTTTTTT
abundance: few; j_gene: TRBJ2-1; v_gene: TRBV3-1; d_gene: TRBD1; CDR3aa: CASSLTGAADNEQFF; CDR3nt: TGTGCCAGCAGCTTAACAGGGGCTGCGGACAATGAGCAGTTCTTC
abundance: .; j_gene: TRBJ2-5; v_gene: TRBV10-1; d_gene: TRBD2; CDR3aa: CASSESSGRASETQYF; CDR3nt: TGCGCCAGCAGTGAGTCGAGCGGGAGGGCCTCGGAGACCCAGTACTTC
abundance: .; j_gene: TRBJ1-2; v_gene: TRBV2; d_gene: .; CDR3aa: CASSELEIGGYTF; CDR3nt: TGTGCCAGCAGTGAATTAGAGATCGGTGGCTACACCTTC
abundance: many; j_gene: TRBJ2-5; v_gene: TRBV7-8; d_gene: .; CDR3aa: CASSLGRVQETQYF; CDR3nt: TGTGCCAGCAGCTTAGGACGGGTACAAGAGACCCAGTACTTC
abundance: many; j_gene: TRBJ2-1; v_gene: TRBV27; d_gene: TRBD1; CDR3aa: CASSFRVAGGQGNEQFF; CDR3nt: TGTGCCAGCAGTTTTCGGGTCGCAGGGGGACAGGGGAATGAGCAGTTCTTC
abundance: .; j_gene: TRBJ2-7; v_gene: TRBV5-1; d_gene: TRBD1; CDR3aa: CASSKGQGDEQYF; CDR3nt: TGCGCCAGCAGCAAGGGACAGGGAGACGAGCAGTACTTC
abundance: .; j_gene: TRBJ2-2; v_gene: TRBV9; d_gene: TRBD2; CDR3aa: CASSGQAGATGELFF; CDR3nt: TGTGCCAGCAGCGGGCAAGCGGGAGCCACCGGGGAGCTGTTTTTT
abundance: .; j_gene: TRBJ2-1; v_gene: TRBV6-4; d_gene: TRBD2; CDR3aa: CASSDSTGGLGNEQFF; CDR3nt: TGTGCCAGCAGTGACTCTACGGGAGGCCTAGGGAATGAGCAGTTCTTC
abundance: few; j_gene: TRBJ1-6; v_gene: TRBV3-1; d_gene: .; CDR3aa: CASSQGLSPLHF; CDR3nt: TGTGCCAGCAGCCAAGGGCTTTCACCCCTCCACTTT
abundance: .; j_gene: TRBJ2-3; v_gene: TRBV11-2; d_gene: TRBD2; CDR3aa: CASSLAHTATGTSADTQYF; CDR3nt: TGTGCCAGCAGCTTAGCACATACCGCAACCGGGACTAGCGCAGATACGCAGTATTTT
abundance: many; j_gene: TRBJ2-1; v_gene: TRBV18; d_gene: TRBD1; CDR3aa: CASSPGQGPNEQFF; CDR3nt: TGTGCCAGCTCACCGGGACAGGGTCCCAATGAGCAGTTCTTC
abundance: many; j_gene: TRBJ2-1; v_gene: TRBV7-2; d_gene: TRBD2; CDR3aa: CASRGLAGGSYNEQFF; CDR3nt: TGTGCCAGCAGAGGACTAGCGGGAGGGTCCTACAATGAGCAGTTCTTC
abundance: many; j_gene: TRBJ2-5; v_gene: TRBV11-2; d_gene: TRBD1; CDR3aa: CASSGTGGQETQYF; CDR3nt: TGTGCCAGCAGCGGGACAGGGGGGCAAGAGACCCAGTACTTC
abundance: many; j_gene: TRBJ2-1; v_gene: TRBV7-9; d_gene: .; CDR3aa: CASKPRAQGYNEQFF; CDR3nt: TGTGCCAGCAAACCCCGGGCCCAGGGGTACAATGAGCAGTTCTTC
abundance: few; j_gene: TRBJ2-5; v_gene: TRBV3-1; d_gene: .; CDR3aa: CASSLRDTQETQYF; CDR3nt: TGTGCCAGCAGCCTCCGGGACACCCAAGAGACCCAGTACTTC